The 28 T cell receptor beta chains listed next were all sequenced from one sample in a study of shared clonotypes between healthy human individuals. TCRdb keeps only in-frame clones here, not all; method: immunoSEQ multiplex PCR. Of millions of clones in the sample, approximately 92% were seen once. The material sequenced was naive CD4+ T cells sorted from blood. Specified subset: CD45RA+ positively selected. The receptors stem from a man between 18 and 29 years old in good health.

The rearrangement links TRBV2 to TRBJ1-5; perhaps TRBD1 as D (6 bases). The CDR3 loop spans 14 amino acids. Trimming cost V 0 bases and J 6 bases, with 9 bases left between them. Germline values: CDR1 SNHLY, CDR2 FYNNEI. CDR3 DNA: TGTGCCAGCAGTGAAGCGGCGGGGGCTCAGCCCCAGCATTTT. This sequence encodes CASSEAAGAQPQHF.

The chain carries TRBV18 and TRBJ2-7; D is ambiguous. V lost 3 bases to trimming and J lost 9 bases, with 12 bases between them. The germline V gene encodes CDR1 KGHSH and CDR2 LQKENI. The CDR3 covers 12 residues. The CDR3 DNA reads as TGTGCCAGCTCACCGGACGGCGACCGGCAGTACTTC. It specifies CASSPDGDRQYF.

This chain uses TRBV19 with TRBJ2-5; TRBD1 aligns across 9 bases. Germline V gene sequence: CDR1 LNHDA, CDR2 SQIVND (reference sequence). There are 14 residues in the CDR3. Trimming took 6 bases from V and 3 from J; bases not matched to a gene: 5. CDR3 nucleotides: TGTGCCAGTAGAACACAGGGGGCCGAAGAGACCCAGTACTTC. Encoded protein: CASRTQGAEETQYF.

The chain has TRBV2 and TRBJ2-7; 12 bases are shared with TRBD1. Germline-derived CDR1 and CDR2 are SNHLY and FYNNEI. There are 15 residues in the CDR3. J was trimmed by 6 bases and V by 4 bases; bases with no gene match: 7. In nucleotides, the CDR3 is TGTGCCAGCAGTGGTACCGGGACAGGGGGCTCCGAGCAGTACTTC. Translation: CASSGTGTGGSEQYF.

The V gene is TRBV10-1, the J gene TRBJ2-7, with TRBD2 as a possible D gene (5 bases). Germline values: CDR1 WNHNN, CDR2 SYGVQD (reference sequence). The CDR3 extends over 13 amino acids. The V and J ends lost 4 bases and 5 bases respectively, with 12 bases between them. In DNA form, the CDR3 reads TGCGCCAGCAGTGGGACTTACGGGGACGAGCAGTACTTC. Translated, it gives CASSGTYGDEQYF.

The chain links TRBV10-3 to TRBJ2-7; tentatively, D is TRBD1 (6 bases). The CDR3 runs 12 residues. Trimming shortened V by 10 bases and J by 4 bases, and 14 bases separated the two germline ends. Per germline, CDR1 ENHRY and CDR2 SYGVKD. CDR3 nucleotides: TGTGCCAATTCGGACAGTTTATACGAGCAGTACTTC. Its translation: CANSDSLYEQYF.

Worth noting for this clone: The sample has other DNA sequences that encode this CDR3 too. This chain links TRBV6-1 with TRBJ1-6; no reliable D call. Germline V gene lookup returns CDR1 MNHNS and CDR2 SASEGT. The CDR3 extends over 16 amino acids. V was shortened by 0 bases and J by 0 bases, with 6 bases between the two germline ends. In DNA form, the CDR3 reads TGTGCCAGCAGTGAAGCTGGCAGCTCCTATAATTCACCCCTCCACTTT. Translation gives CASSEAGSSYNSPLHF.

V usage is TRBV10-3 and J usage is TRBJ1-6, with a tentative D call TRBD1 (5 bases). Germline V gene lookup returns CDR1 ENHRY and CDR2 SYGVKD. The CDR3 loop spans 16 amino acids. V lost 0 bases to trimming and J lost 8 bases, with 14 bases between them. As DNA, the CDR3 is TGTGCCATCAGTGAGTCGAATAAGGGGACGGATTCACCCCTCCACTTT. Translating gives CAISESNKGTDSPLHF.

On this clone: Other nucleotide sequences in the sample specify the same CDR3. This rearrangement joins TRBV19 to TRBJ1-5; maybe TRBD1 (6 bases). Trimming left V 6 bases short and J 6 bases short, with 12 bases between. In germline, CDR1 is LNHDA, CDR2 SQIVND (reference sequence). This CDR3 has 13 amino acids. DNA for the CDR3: TGTGCCAGTAGAGAACAGGGAGGTCAGCCCCAGCATTTT. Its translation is CASREQGGQPQHF.

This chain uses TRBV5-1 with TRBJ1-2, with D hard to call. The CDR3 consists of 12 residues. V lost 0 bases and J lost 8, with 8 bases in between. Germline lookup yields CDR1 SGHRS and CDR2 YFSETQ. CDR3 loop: CASSLDRRGYTF. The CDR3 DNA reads TGCGCCAGCAGCTTGGACAGAAGGGGCTACACCTTC.

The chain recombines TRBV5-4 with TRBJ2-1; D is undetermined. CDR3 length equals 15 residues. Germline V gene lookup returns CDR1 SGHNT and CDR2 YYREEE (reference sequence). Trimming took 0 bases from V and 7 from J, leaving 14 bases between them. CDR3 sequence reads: CASSLAPGTVNEQFF. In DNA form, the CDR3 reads TGTGCCAGCAGCTTGGCCCCGGGTACGGTAAATGAGCAGTTCTTC.

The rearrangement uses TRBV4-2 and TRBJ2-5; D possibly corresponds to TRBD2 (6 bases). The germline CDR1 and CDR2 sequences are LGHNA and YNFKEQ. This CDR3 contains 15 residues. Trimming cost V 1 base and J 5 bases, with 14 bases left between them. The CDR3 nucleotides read TGTGCCAGCAGCCAAGGGTCGGGAGATTGGGAGACCCAGTACTTC. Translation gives CASSQGSGDWETQYF.

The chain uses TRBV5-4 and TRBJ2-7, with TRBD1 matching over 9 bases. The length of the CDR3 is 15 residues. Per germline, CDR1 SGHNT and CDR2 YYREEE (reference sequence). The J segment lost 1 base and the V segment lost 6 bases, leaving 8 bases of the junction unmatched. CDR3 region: CASTLTGQGSYEQYF. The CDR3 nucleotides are TGTGCCAGCACCCTGACGGGACAGGGATCCTACGAGCAGTACTTC.

The CDR3 sequence: CASIASGGYNEQFF. The DNA of the CDR3 is TGTGCCAGCATAGCTAGCGGGGGATACAATGAGCAGTTCTTC. V is TRBV6-1 and J is TRBJ2-1; 10 bases match TRBD2. The germline V gene has CDR1 MNHNS and CDR2 SASEGT. The CDR3 consists of 14 residues. V shed 7 bases, J shed 4 bases, and the junction held 4 bases outside the gene matches.

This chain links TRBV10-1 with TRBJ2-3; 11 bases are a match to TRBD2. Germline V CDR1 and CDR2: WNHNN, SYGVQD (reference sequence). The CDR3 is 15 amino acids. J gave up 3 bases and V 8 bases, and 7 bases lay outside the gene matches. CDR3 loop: CASRAGTSGTDTQYF. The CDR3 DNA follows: TGCGCCAGCCGGGCCGGGACTAGCGGAACAGATACGCAGTATTTT.

The CDR3 sequence is CASSRGAGSYEQYF. The DNA for the CDR3 is TGTGCCAGCAGCCGCGGGGCAGGGTCCTACGAGCAGTACTTC. The chain combines TRBV7-2 with TRBJ2-7; a weak D match, TRBD2 (6 bases). The CDR3 has 14 residues. The germline V gene encodes CDR1 SGHTA and CDR2 FQGNSA. The ends were cut back, 5 bases at V and 1 base at J, with 12 bases in the middle. The full variable domain, rest sourced from reference TRBV7-2 and TRBJ2-7, is GAGVSQSPSNKVTEKGKDVELRCDPISGHTALYWYRQSLGQGLEFLIYFQGNSAPDKSGLPSDRFSAERTGGSVSTLTIQRTQQEDSAVYLCASSRGAGSYEQYFGPGTRLTVT.

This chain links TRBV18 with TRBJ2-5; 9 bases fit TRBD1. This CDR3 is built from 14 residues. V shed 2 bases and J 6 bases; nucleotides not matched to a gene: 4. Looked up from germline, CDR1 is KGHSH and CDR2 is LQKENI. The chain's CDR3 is CASSPGTGSKTQYF. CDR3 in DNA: TGTGCCAGCTCACCAGGGACAGGGTCGAAGACCCAGTACTTC.

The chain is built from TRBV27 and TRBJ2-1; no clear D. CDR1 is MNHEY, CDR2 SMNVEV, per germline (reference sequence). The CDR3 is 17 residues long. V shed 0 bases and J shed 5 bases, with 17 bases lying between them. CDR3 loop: CASSLSPVGSQDNEQFF. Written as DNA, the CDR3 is TGTGCCAGCAGTTTATCGCCTGTAGGTTCCCAGGACAATGAGCAGTTCTTC.

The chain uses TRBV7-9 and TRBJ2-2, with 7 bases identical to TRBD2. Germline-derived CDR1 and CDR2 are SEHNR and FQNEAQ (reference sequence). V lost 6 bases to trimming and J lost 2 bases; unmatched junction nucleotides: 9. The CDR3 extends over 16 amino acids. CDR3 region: CASRPTLASNTGELFF. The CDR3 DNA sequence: TGTGCCAGCAGACCGACACTAGCGAGCAACACCGGGGAGCTGTTTTTT.

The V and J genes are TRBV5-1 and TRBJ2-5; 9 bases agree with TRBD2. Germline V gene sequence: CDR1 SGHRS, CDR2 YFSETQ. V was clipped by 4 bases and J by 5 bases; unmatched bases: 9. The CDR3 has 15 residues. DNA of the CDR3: TGCGCCAGCAGCGCGGGGGGGTCCAGCGGGGAGACCCAGTACTTC. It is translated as CASSAGGSSGETQYF.

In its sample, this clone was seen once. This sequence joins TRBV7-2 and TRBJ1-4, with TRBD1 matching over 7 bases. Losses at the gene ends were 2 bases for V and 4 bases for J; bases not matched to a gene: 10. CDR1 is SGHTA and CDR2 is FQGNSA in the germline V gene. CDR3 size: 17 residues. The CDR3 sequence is CASSLSTRGQYNEKLFF. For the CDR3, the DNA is TGTGCCAGCAGCTTATCTACCCGGGGACAGTATAATGAAAAACTGTTTTTT.

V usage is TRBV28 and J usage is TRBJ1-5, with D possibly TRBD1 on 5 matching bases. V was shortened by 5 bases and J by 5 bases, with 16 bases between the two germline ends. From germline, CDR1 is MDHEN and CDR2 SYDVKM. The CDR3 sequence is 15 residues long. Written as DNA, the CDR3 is TGTGCCAGCAGTCCCGCAGGGCATCCGGATCAGCCCCAGCATTTT. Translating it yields CASSPAGHPDQPQHF.

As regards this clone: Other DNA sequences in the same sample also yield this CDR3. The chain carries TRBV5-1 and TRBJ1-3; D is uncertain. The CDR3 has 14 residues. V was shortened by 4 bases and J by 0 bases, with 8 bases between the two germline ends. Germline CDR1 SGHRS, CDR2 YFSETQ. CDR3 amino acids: CASSPDNSGNTIYF. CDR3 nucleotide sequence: TGCGCCAGCAGCCCCGACAACTCTGGAAACACCATATATTTT.

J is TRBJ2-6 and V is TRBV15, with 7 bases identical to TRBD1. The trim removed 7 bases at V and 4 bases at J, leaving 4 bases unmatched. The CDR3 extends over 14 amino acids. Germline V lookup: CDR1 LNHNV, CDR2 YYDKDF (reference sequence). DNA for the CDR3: TGTGCCACCATCGAGGGGGCCGGGGCCAACGTCCTGACTTTC. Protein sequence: CATIEGAGANVLTF.

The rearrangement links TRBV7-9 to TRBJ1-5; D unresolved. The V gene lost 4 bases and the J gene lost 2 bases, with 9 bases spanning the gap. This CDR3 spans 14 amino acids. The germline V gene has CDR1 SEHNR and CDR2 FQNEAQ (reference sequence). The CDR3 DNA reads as TGTGCCAGCAGCTCCCTTCAGGGCAATCAGCCCCAGCATTTT. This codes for CASSSLQGNQPQHF.

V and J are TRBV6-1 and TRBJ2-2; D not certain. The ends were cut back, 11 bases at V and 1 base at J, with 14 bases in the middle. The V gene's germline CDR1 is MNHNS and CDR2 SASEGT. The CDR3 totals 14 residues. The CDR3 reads CAGQVFQNTGELFF. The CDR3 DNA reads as TGTGCCGGGCAGGTTTTCCAGAACACCGGGGAGCTGTTTTTT.

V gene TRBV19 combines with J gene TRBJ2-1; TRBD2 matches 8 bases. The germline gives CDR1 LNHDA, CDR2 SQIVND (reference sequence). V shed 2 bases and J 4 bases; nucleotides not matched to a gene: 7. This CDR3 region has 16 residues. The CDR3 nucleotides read TGTGCCAGTAGTATACCTAGCGGGTCCCGTTACAATGAGCAGTTCTTC. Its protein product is CASSIPSGSRYNEQFF.

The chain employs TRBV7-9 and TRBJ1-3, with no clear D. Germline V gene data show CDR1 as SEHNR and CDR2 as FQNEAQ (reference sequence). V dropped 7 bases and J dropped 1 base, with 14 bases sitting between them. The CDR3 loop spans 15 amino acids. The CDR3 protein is CASTPIPGSGNTIYF. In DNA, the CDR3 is TGTGCCAGCACCCCAATACCCGGTTCTGGAAACACCATATATTTT.